This T cell receptor (beta chain) was sequenced during a study of blood T cell repertoires in COVID-19. Study-level information: Donors in the United States, Italy and Spain gave samples during acute or convalescent COVID-19. Nucleic acid was either cDNA or gDNA, and it came from T cells, B-cell-depleted T cells, or PBMCs.

In the authors' methods: Estimates of nucleated cell counts were drawn from the amplification of reference gene primers. Sequenced by immunoSEQ multiplex PCR; TCRdb stores in-frame clones only, minus some. D and trimming were read from the DNA, whereas the V and J calls and clone size are those reported in that table. The sample carries 70,000 to 95,000 clones, almost 80% recorded once. This CDR3 is 16 amino acids long. Trimming removed 0 bases at V and 5 bases at J, with 16 bases between. Germline CDR1 reads SGDLS; CDR2 reads YYNGEE. V gene TRBV9 combines with J gene TRBJ2-3; the D gene is possibly TRBD2 (5 bases). Source material: peripheral blood. This TCR came from a human donor in a cohort sampled during active COVID-19. The CDR3 sequence is CASSVGVKGVGDTQYF. The DNA for the CDR3 is TGTGCCAGCAGCGTAGGGGTAAAGGGAGTAGGAGATACGCAGTATTTT.